Presented here are 30 T cell receptor beta chains from one specimen sequenced in a study of T cell repertoires in cytomegalovirus infection. Each CDR3 protein gets one entry after TCRdb re-called the reads with MiXCR. The profile covers about 400,000 distinct CDR3 sequences, with roughly 20% appearing a single time and roughly 8.7% taken by the ten largest. Specimen: PBMCs. The source is a human donor in good health (CMV status not recorded). Some clones in this sample may be carry-over from other donors' samples.

This clonotype came up many times. The rearrangement links TRBV28 to TRBJ1-1, with TRBD1 matching over 8 bases. The germline V gene encodes CDR1 MDHEN and CDR2 SYDVKM. Trimming took 6 bases from V and 0 from J; bases not matched to a gene: 3. CDR3 length equals 14 residues. Here the CDR3 reads CASSRTGLNTEAFF. CDR3 coding DNA: TGTGCCAGCAGCCGGACAGGGTTGAACACTGAAGCTTTCTTT.

This clonotype has more than one count but fewer than ten. The CDR3 does not end in the conserved phenylalanine or tryptophan, so this is likely a read error. No DNA is shown, since the ends of the CDR3 on it are uncertain; the CDR3 is the one TCRdb lists. The V gene is TRBV7-9, the J gene TRBJ1-2; the table's D gene call, TRBD1, was not cross checked with the DNA. A total of 13 residues make up the CDR3, ends included. CDR1 and CDR2 (germline): SEHNR, FQNEAQ (reference sequence). The chain's CDR3 is CASSIRRLRDIKL.

This clonotype was seen repeatedly, ten times or more. V is TRBV7-9 and J is TRBJ2-5; tentatively, D is TRBD1 (5 bases). Trimming shortened V by 5 bases and J by 0 bases, and 10 bases separated the two germline ends. This CDR3 region has 14 residues. CDR1 and CDR2 (germline): SEHNR, FQNEAQ (reference sequence). The CDR3 region has the DNA TGTGCCAGCAGCCCTCGACAGTACCAAGAGACCCAGTACTTC. It yields the protein CASSPRQYQETQYF.

This clonotype was counted only a few times. A read error may produce the germline difference seen at one junction end. CDR3 amino acids: CASSEGLEADTQYF. The CDR3 DNA is TGTGCCAGCAGTGAGGGCCTAGAGGCAGATACGCAGTATTTT. This rearrangement joins TRBV10-3 to TRBJ2-3; a possible D gene is TRBD2 (5 bases). In germline, CDR1 is ENHRY, CDR2 SYGVKD. The CDR3 sequence is 14 residues long.

This clonotype was detected only a few times. The genes are TRBV6-5 and TRBJ2-1; 14 nucleotides align to TRBD2. Unmatched junction bases numbered 12, after V lost 0 bases and J lost 8 bases. This CDR3 is 19 amino acids long. Per the germline V gene, CDR1 is MNHEY and CDR2 is SVGAGI. This CDR3 is CASSYSPRTSGRLWDEQFF. The CDR3 DNA reads TGTGCCAGCAGTTACTCGCCCCGGACTAGCGGGAGGCTTTGGGATGAGCAGTTCTTC.

The table lists this clonotype with many counts. The V and J genes are TRBV4-1 and TRBJ1-2; the match to TRBD1 covers 7 bases. In germline, CDR1 is MGHRA, CDR2 YSYEKL. The junction had 12 bases not matched to a gene; V was cut back by 1 base and J by 4 bases. The CDR3 spans 17 residues. CDR3 sequence: CASSQVSPQQGGYGYTF. Written as DNA, the CDR3 is TGCGCCAGCAGCCAAGTCTCGCCCCAGCAGGGGGGCTATGGCTACACCTTC.

Points on this clonotype: This may come from a read error, since a much larger clone is one base off. The V and J genes are TRBV7-2 and TRBJ1-2; no clear D. The germline gives CDR1 SGHTA, CDR2 FQGNSA. The CDR3 contains 14 residues. The chain's CDR3 is CASSFPGTVGGYNF. For the CDR3, the DNA is TGTGCCAGCAGCTTCCCCGGTACGGTGGGTGGCTACAACTTC.

V is TRBV12-3 or TRBV12-4 and J is TRBJ2-1, with TRBD2 as a possible D gene (5 bases). The CDR3 length is 16 residues. V was cut by 7 bases and J by 7 bases, with 23 bases left in between. The CDR3 loop is CASKKYSVRGWNEQFF. The CDR3 DNA reads TGTGCCAGCAAAAAATATTCGGTGAGAGGGTGGAATGAGCAGTTCTTC.

There are many counts of this clonotype. This sequence joins TRBV7-8 and TRBJ2-3; D might be TRBD2 (6 bases). The ends were cut back, 2 bases at V and 6 bases at J, with 18 bases in the middle. Germline V gene sequence: CDR1 SGHVS, CDR2 FQNEAQ. The CDR3 runs 16 residues. CDR3 region: CASSLRAGTLKDTQYF. The CDR3 DNA sequence: TGTGCCAGCAGCTTACGGGCGGGGACTCTTAAGGATACGCAGTATTTT.

Turning to this clonotype: One end of the junction varies from germline; a read error may be responsible. The genes are TRBV7-9 and TRBJ2-2, with no clear D. The CDR3 runs 15 residues. CDR1 and CDR2 (germline): SEHNR, FQNEAQ (reference sequence). The DNA of the CDR3 is TGTGCCAGCAGCTTCAGTGGGATCGGCACCGCGGAGCTGTTTTTT. It specifies CASSFSGIGTAELFF.

The V and J genes are TRBV11-2 and TRBJ2-7, with D possibly matching TRBD1 (6 bases). The CDR3 runs to 15 residues. Trimming took 5 bases from V and 6 from J, leaving 20 bases between them. Germline lookup yields CDR1 SGHAT and CDR2 FQNNGV. CDR3 residues: CASSIDGQPAGEQYF. The CDR3 nucleotides are TGTGCCAGCAGCATCGATGGACAGCCTGCCGGCGAGCAGTACTTC.

The gene calls are TRBV20-1 and TRBJ2-1, with TRBD2 matching over 8 bases. V dropped 1 base and J dropped 9; count of bases not matched to a gene: 11. The length of the CDR3 is 15 residues. Germline loops: CDR1 DFQATT, CDR2 SNEGSKA (reference sequence). This chain's CDR3 is CSARVPSGRTSEQFF. CDR3 in DNA: TGCAGTGCTAGAGTTCCCAGCGGGAGAACAAGTGAGCAGTTCTTC.

This rearrangement joins TRBV12-3 or TRBV12-4 to TRBJ1-2; 7 nucleotides align to TRBD1. CDR3 length: 13 residues. J lost 8 bases, V lost 4 bases, and 7 bases had no gene match. The CDR3 is CASSYRQGRGYTF. CDR3 nucleotides: TGTGCCAGCAGTTATCGACAGGGAAGGGGCTACACCTTC.

This clonotype was recorded a few times. The rearrangement links TRBV29-1 to TRBJ2-7, with 9 positions matching TRBD1. With 6 bases clipped from V and 0 bases from J, the junction kept 3 bases outside the gene matches. The CDR3 runs 13 residues. CDR1 is SQVTM and CDR2 is ANQGSEA in the germline V gene. The CDR3 protein is CSVRQGGSYEQYF. The CDR3 DNA sequence: TGCAGCGTCAGACAGGGGGGCTCCTACGAGCAGTACTTC.

The rearrangement uses TRBV19 and TRBJ2-4; D gene unclear. The CDR3 covers 13 residues. The V gene's germline CDR1 is LNHDA and CDR2 SQIVND (reference sequence). V was pared by 4 bases and J by 8 bases, with 12 bases between. CDR3 bases: TGTGCCAGTAGTACTCTTGACGTGTACATTCAGTACTTC. It translates to CASSTLDVYIQYF.

In this sample, this clonotype turned up many times. The gene calls are TRBV12-3 or TRBV12-4 and TRBJ2-3, with a weak D call TRBD1 (6 bases). This CDR3 region has 14 residues. V lost 3 bases and J lost 2, with 9 bases in between. The CDR3 region is CASSFGQPTDTQYF. CDR3 in DNA: TGTGCCAGCAGTTTTGGACAGCCCACAGATACGCAGTATTTT.

This clonotype was observed many times. CDR3 nucleotide sequence: TGTGCCACGTCTGCGGGGAATGAGCAGTTCTTC. Translating gives CATSAGNEQFF. This chain uses TRBV10-3 with TRBJ2-1, with a weak D call TRBD2 (6 bases). CDR1 and CDR2 from the germline V gene are ENHRY and SYGVKD. V gave up 10 bases and J gave up 7 bases, with 11 bases separating them. The CDR3 covers 11 residues.

Ten or more counts support this clonotype. The J gene is TRBJ2-7, the V gene TRBV6-2 or TRBV6-3; weak D call: TRBD2 (5 bases). The CDR3 covers 15 residues. Trimming cost V 2 bases and J 6 bases, with 17 bases left between them. Germline V gene data show CDR1 as MNHEY and CDR2 as SVGEGT. The CDR3 loop reads CASSYELGSSGEQYF. DNA of the CDR3: TGTGCCAGCAGTTACGAGTTAGGGAGTTCGGGCGAGCAGTACTTC.

This sequence joins TRBV18 and TRBJ1-1; 8 bases fit TRBD1. The CDR3 is made up of 14 amino acids. Germline trimming cut 7 bases from V and 5 bases from J; bases unmatched to any gene: 9. Germline CDR1 is KGHSH and CDR2 is LQKENI. The CDR3 DNA sequence: TGTGCCAGCTTACAACAGGGGGTCGGGACTGAAGCTTTCTTT. Protein product: CASLQQGVGTEAFF.

This sequence joins TRBV27 and TRBJ2-7, with a weak D call TRBD2 (6 bases). V dropped 7 bases and J dropped 4 bases, with 26 bases sitting between them. Per germline, CDR1 MNHEY and CDR2 SMNVEV (reference sequence). The CDR3 covers 17 residues. This chain's CDR3 is CASIQRGGTWGFYEQYF. The DNA of the CDR3 is TGTGCCAGCATCCAACGTGGGGGGACCTGGGGTTTTTACGAGCAGTACTTC.

This clonotype has only a few counts. The chain carries TRBV6-1 and TRBJ2-5; 8 nucleotides line up with TRBD2. CDR3 length equals 13 residues. The germline V gene encodes CDR1 MNHNS and CDR2 SASEGT. J lost 5 bases, V lost 5 bases, and 4 bases had no gene match. The CDR3 sequence: CASSTRGGETQYF. The CDR3 region has the DNA TGTGCCAGCAGTACCCGGGGGGGGGAGACCCAGTACTTC.

This clonotype has ten or more counts. This chain uses TRBV6-2 or TRBV6-3 with TRBJ1-3; D ambiguous. Looked up from germline, CDR1 is MNHEY and CDR2 is SVGEGT. This CDR3 is built from 15 residues. Trimming cost V 6 bases and J 0 bases, with 12 bases left between them. CDR3 loop: CASRLTVISGNTIYF. Written as DNA, the CDR3 is TGTGCCAGCAGACTCACCGTCATCTCTGGAAACACCATATATTTT.

This clonotype has more than one count but fewer than ten. The chain links TRBV28 to TRBJ2-7, with 11 positions matching TRBD1. The CDR3 is made up of 14 amino acids. V gave up 8 bases and J gave up 6 bases; unmatched junction bases: 9. Germline-derived CDR1 and CDR2 are MDHEN and SYDVKM. The CDR3 reads CASGEGQGAGEQYF. The CDR3 DNA reads TGTGCCAGCGGGGAAGGACAGGGGGCAGGCGAGCAGTACTTC.

The genes are TRBV20-1 and TRBJ2-4; maybe TRBD2 (5 bases). The V and J ends lost 0 bases and 8 bases respectively, with 14 bases between them. CDR3 length: 14 amino acids. Per the germline V gene, CDR1 is DFQATT and CDR2 is SNEGSKA (reference sequence). The CDR3 protein is CSARDQSGGHIQYF. The DNA for the CDR3 is TGCAGTGCTAGAGATCAGAGCGGTGGACACATTCAGTACTTC.

J is TRBJ2-2 and V is TRBV6-2 or TRBV6-3; TRBD2 aligns across 12 bases. The V gene end was trimmed by 5 bases and the J gene end by 6 bases; junction bases not matched to a gene: 10. CDR1 is MNHEY and CDR2 is SVGEGT in the germline V gene. CDR3 length equals 17 residues. CDR3: CASSPTSGRRVAGELFF. The CDR3 DNA sequence: TGTGCCAGCAGTCCGACTAGCGGGAGAAGAGTTGCCGGGGAGCTGTTTTTT.

The chain employs TRBV27 and TRBJ2-5, with 14 positions matching TRBD2. V trimming: 6 bases; J trimming: 2 bases; junction bases outside the gene matches: 8. Germline V gives CDR1 MNHEY, CDR2 SMNVEV (reference sequence). The CDR3 is 17 residues long. CDR3 bases: TGTGCCAGCAGCGCAGGACTAGCGGGGGGCTTTCAAGAGACCCAGTACTTC. Encoded protein: CASSAGLAGGFQETQYF.

This clonotype was seen at least ten times. This sequence joins TRBV7-2 and TRBJ1-4; D perhaps matches TRBD1 (5 bases). V was clipped by 5 bases and J by 0 bases, with 7 bases between them. This CDR3 comprises 14 residues. CDR1 is SGHTA and CDR2 is FQGNSA in the germline V gene. CDR3 region: CASSMTATNEKLFF. CDR3 coding DNA: TGTGCCAGCAGCATGACAGCAACTAATGAAAAACTGTTTTTT.

This clonotype was observed a handful of times. The V call is TRBV12-3 or TRBV12-4, the J call TRBJ2-2, with 10 bases aligning to TRBD1. The CDR3 extends over 14 amino acids. The trim removed 8 bases at V and 1 base at J, leaving 1 base unmatched. The CDR3 loop reads CASGDRGNTGELFF. CDR3 DNA: TGTGCCAGCGGGGACAGGGGGAACACCGGGGAGCTGTTTTTT.

The CDR3 loop reads CASGLGGGRYGANVLTF. The CDR3 DNA sequence: TGTGCTAGTGGTTTGGGGGGCGGGAGATATGGGGCCAACGTCCTGACTTTC. V usage is TRBV12-5 and J usage is TRBJ2-6; TRBD2 agrees at 7 bases. CDR1 and CDR2 (germline): LGHNT, FRNRAP. The V gene end was trimmed by 1 base and the J gene end by 3 bases; junction bases not matched to a gene: 6. The CDR3 runs 17 residues.

This clonotype was detected ten times or more. The chain couples TRBV7-9 to TRBJ1-2; tentative D call: TRBD1 (6 bases). The length of the CDR3 is 15 residues. Germline V gene data show CDR1 as SEHNR and CDR2 as FQNEAQ (reference sequence). Trimming took off 5 bases at V and 4 bases at J, with 17 bases between the two ends. The CDR3 nucleotides are TGTGCCAGCAGCGCCCAACAGGGTTCCTCCTATGGCTACACCTTC. Translating gives CASSAQQGSSYGYTF.